This T cell receptor beta chain was sequenced during a study of cytotoxic CD8 clonotypes in ibrutinib-treated CLL. Findings and caveats of the study: On treatment, the uncommon public clonotypes contracted or remained stable.

Clones were sequenced by immunoSEQ multiplex PCR, and TCRdb holds only the in-frame ones, with some missing. The repertoire holds approximately 150,000 clones, with 70% to 85% as singletons. Germline CDR1 GTSNPN, CDR2 SVGIG (reference sequence). The ends were cut back, 3 bases at V and 11 bases at J, with 16 bases in the middle. CDR3 length: 12 residues. On this clone: As yet, its antigen is unknown.

TCR beta libraries used roughly 1.8 micrograms of DNA from cryopreserved PBMCs. This receptor was taken from a human donor with chronic lymphocytic leukemia. The input for sequencing was PBMCs, taken after 24 months of ibrutinib treatment. This chain joins TRBV30 and TRBJ1-1; possible D gene TRBD1, 5 bases. The CDR3 reads CAWRFGARGAFF. The CDR3 DNA sequence: TGTGCCTGGAGATTCGGGGCCCGCGGGGCTTTCTTT.